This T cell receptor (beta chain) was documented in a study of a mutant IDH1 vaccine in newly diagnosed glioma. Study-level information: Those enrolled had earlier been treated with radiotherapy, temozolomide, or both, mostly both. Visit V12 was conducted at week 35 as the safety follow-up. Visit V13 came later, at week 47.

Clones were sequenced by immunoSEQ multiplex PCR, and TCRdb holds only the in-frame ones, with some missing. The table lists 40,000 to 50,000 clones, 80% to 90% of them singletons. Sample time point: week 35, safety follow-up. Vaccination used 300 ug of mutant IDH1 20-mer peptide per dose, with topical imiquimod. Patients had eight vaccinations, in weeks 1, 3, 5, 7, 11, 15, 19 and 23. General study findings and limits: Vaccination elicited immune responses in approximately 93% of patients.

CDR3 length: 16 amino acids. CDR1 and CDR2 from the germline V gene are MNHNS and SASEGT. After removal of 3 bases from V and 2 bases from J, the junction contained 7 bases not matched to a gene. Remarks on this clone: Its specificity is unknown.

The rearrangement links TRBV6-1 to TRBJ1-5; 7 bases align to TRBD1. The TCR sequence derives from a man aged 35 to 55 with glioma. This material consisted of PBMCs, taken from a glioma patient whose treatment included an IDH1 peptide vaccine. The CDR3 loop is CASSERTGGGNQPQHF. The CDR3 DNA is TGTGCCAGCAGTGAGAGGACAGGAGGGGGCAATCAGCCCCAGCATTTT.